The rows below give T cell receptor beta chains drawn from one sample of a study of blood T cells in healthy people across ages. Each CDR3 protein is one row after TCRdb ran MiXCR on the 5' RACE reads. The profile shows under 1,000,000 distinct CDR3 sequences, under 40% of them singletons. Source material: blood. These TCRs come from a man aged 18 to 29 in good health. Both conserved end residues are part of each CDR3. D genes are given only for firm matches. A row's size may be missing; if present it is once, few, many or a size class.

D gene: -; clone size: -; J gene: TRBJ1-4; V gene: TRBV20-1; CDR3 DNA: TGCAGTGCTAGGGCACTATCAGCGAGGGGAAAACTGTTTTTT; CDR3 protein: CSARALSARGKLFF
D gene: -; clone size: few; J gene: TRBJ1-3; V gene: TRBV20-1; CDR3 DNA: TGCAGTGCCGACAGGTTCTCTGGAAACACCATATATTTT; CDR3 protein: CSADRFSGNTIYF
D gene: -; clone size: few; J gene: TRBJ2-1; V gene: TRBV6-2/TRBV6-3; CDR3 DNA: TGTGCCAGCAGCCGGGGACCAAAGAAGAATGAGCAGTTCTTC; CDR3 protein: CASSRGPKKNEQFF
D gene: -; clone size: -; J gene: TRBJ2-7; V gene: TRBV20-1; CDR3 DNA: TGCAGTGCCGACCCGACCGGAGCCTACGAGCAGTACTTC; CDR3 protein: CSADPTGAYEQYF
D gene: TRBD2; clone size: -; J gene: TRBJ2-7; V gene: TRBV6-1; CDR3 DNA: TGTGCCAGCAGTCCCGATACTAGCGGGGGGTCCCTTGCAAACAATGAGCAGTACTTC; CDR3 protein: CASSPDTSGGSLANNEQYF
D gene: -; clone size: -; J gene: TRBJ2-7; V gene: TRBV24-1; CDR3 DNA: TGTGCCACCAGTGATCGGGCCACTAAGGAGCAGTACTTC; CDR3 protein: CATSDRATKEQYF
D gene: -; clone size: many; J gene: TRBJ2-3; V gene: TRBV20-1; CDR3 DNA: TGCAGTGCTCGCCGGGCCTCTAGCAGCACAGATACGCAGTATTTT; CDR3 protein: CSARRASSSTDTQYF
D gene: -; clone size: -; J gene: TRBJ2-4; V gene: TRBV14; CDR3 DNA: TGTGCCAGTGCCAGGACAAACCAAAACATTCAGTACTTC; CDR3 protein: CASARTNQNIQYF
D gene: -; clone size: -; J gene: TRBJ1-1; V gene: TRBV12-3/TRBV12-4; CDR3 DNA: TGTGCCAGCAAAGAGGGGGGGGAGGCTTTCTTT; CDR3 protein: CASKEGGEAFF
D gene: -; clone size: many; J gene: TRBJ2-6; V gene: TRBV7-2; CDR3 DNA: TGTGCCAGCAGCTTAGCTGGGGCCAACGTCCTGACTTTC; CDR3 protein: CASSLAGANVLTF